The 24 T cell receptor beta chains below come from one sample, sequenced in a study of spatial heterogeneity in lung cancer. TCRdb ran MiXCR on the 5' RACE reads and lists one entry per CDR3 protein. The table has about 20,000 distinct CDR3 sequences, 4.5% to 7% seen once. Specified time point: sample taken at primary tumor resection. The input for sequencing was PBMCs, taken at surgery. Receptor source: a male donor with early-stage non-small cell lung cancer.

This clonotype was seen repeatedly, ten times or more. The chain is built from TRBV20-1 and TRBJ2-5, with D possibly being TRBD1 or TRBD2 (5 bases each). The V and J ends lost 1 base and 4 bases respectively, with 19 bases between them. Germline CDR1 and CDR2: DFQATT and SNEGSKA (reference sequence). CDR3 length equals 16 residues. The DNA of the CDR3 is TGCAGTGCTAGAGCAATGGGGACCCCAGGGTCAGAGACCCAGTACTTC. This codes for CSARAMGTPGSETQYF.

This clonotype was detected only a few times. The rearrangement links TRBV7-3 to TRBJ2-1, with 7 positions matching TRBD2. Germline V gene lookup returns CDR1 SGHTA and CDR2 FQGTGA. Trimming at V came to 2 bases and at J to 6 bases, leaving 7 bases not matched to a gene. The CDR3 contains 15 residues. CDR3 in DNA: TGTGCCAGCAGCTTATCTCCGGGAGGCCGCAATGAGCAGTTCTTC. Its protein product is CASSLSPGGRNEQFF.

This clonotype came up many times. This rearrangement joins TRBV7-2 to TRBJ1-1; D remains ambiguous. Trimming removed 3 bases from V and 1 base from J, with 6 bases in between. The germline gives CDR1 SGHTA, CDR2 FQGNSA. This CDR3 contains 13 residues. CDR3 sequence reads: CASSLGKNTEAFF. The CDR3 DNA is TGTGCCAGCAGCTTGGGAAAGAACACTGAAGCTTTCTTT.

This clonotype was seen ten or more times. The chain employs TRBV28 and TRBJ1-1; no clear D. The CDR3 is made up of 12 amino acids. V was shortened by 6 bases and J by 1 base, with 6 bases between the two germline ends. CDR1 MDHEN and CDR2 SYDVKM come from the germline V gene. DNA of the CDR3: TGTGCCAGCAGGCGGACGAACACTGAAGCTTTCTTT. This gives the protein CASRRTNTEAFF.

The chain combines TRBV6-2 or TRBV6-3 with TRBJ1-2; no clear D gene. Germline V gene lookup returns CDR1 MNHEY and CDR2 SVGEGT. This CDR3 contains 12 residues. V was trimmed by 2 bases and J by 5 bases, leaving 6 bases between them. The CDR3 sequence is CASSYPWYGYTF. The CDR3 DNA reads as TGTGCCAGCAGTTACCCATGGTATGGCTACACCTTC.

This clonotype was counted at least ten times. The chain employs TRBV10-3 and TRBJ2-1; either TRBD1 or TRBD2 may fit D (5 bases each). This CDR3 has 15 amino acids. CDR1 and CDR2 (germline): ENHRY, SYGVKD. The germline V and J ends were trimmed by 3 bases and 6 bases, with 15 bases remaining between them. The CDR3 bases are TGTGCCATCAGTGAATCGGCCAGGGACGGCAATGAGCAGTTCTTC. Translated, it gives CAISESARDGNEQFF.

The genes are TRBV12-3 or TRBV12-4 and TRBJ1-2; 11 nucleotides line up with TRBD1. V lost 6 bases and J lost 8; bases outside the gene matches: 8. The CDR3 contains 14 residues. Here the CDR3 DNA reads TGTGCCAGCAGCAAGGACAGGGGGCGGGGAGGCTACACCTTC. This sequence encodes CASSKDRGRGGYTF.

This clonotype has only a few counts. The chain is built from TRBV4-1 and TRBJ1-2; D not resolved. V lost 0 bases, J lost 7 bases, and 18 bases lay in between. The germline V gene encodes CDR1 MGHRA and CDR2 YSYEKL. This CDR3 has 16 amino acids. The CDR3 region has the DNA TGCGCCAGCAGCCAAGAGGGGAATGACCTCCTAACTGGCTACACCTTC. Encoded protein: CASSQEGNDLLTGYTF.

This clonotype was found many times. Here the CDR3 reads CSALAGVSDEQFF. CDR3 sequence (DNA): TGCAGCGCTCTAGCGGGAGTATCGGATGAGCAGTTCTTC. The chain links TRBV29-1 to TRBJ2-1; 10 bases align to TRBD2. V was pared by 7 bases and J by 8 bases, with 8 bases of the junction left unmatched. CDR1 SQVTM and CDR2 ANQGSEA come from the germline V gene. The CDR3 is 13 residues long.

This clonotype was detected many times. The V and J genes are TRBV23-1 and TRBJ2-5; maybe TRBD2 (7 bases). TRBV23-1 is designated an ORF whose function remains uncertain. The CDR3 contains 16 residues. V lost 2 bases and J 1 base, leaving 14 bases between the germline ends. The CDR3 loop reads CASSQPKGGGQETQYF. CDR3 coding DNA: TGCGCCAGCAGTCAACCGAAGGGGGGGGGCCAAGAGACCCAGTACTTC.

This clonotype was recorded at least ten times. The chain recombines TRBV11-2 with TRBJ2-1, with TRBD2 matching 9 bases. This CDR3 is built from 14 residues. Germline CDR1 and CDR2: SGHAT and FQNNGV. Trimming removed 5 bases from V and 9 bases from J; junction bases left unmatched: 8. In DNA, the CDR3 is TGTGCCAGCAGCCCCCAATTGCGGGAGGGTGAGCAGTTCTTC. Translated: CASSPQLREGEQFF.

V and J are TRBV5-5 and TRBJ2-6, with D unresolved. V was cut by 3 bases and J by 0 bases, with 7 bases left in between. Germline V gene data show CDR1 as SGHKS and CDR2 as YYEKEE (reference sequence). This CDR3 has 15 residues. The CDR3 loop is CASSYPSSGANVLTF. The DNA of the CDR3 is TGTGCCAGCAGCTACCCCAGCTCTGGGGCCAACGTCCTGACTTTC.

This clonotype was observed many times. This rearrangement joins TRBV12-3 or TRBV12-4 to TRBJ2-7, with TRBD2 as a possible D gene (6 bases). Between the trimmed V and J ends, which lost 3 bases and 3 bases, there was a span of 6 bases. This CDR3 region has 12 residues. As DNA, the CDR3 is TGTGCCAGCAGTTTGGAGGGCTACGAGCAGTACTTC. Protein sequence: CASSLEGYEQYF.

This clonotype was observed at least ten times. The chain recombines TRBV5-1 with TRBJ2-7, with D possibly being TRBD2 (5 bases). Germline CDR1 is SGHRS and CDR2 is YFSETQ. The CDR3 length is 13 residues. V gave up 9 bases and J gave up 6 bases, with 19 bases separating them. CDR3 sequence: CATSWGIGGEQYF. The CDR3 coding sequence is TGCGCCACCTCCTGGGGAATCGGAGGCGAGCAGTACTTC. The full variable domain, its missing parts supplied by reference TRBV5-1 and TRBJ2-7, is KAGVTQTPRYLIKTRGQQVTLSCSPISGHRSVSWYQQTPGQGLQFLFEYFSETQRNKGNFPGRFSGRQFSNSRSEMNVSTLELGDSALYLCATSWGIGGEQYFGPGTRLTVT.

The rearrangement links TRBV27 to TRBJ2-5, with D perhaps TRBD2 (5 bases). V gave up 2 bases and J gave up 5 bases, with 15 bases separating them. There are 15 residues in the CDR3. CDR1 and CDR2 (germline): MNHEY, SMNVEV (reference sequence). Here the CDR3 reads CASSLRGSSAETQYF. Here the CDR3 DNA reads TGTGCCAGCAGTTTACGGGGATCCAGCGCGGAGACCCAGTACTTC.

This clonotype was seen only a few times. CDR3 DNA sequence: TGTGCCAGCAGTCTCGGGCGAGTCACAGATACGCAGTATTTT. Translated, it gives CASSLGRVTDTQYF. The J gene is TRBJ2-3, the V gene TRBV27; D call uncertain. There are 14 residues in the CDR3. The V end lost 5 bases, the J end lost 2 bases, and 11 bases lay between the germline ends. Per the germline V gene, CDR1 is MNHEY and CDR2 is SMNVEV (reference sequence).

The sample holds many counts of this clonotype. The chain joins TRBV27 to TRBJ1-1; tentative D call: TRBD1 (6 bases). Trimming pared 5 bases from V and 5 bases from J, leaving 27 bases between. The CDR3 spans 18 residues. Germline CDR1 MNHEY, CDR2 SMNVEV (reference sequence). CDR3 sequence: CASSPRGRGLLGETEAFF. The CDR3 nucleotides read TGTGCCAGCAGTCCCCGGGGCAGGGGACTACTGGGGGAAACTGAAGCTTTCTTT.

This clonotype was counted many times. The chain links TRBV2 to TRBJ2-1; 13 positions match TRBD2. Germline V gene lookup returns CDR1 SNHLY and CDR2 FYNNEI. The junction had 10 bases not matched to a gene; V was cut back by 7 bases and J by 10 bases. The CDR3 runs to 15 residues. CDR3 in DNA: TGTGCCAGCATTAGACTAGCGGGGGGCGATACGGAGCAGTTCTTC. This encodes CASIRLAGGDTEQFF. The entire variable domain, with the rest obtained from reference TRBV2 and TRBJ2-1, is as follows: EPEVTQTPSHQVTQMGQEVILRCVPISNHLYFYWYRQILGQKVEFLVSFYNNEISEKSEIFDDQFSVERPDGSNFTLKIRSTKLEDSAMYFCASIRLAGGDTEQFFGPGTRLTVL.

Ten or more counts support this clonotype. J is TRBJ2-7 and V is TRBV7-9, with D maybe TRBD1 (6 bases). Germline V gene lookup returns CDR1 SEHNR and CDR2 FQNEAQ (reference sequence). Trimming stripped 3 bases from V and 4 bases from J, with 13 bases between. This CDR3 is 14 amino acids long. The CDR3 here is CASSLDSEPYEQYF. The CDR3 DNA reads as TGTGCCAGCAGCTTGGACAGCGAACCGTACGAGCAGTACTTC.

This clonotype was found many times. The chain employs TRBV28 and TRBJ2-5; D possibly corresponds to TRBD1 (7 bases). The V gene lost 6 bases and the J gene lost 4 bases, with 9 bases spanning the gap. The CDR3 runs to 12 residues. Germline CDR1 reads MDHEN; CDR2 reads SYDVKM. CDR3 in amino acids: CASSQGGETQYF. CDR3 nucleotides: TGTGCCAGCAGCCAGGGGGGAGAGACCCAGTACTTC.

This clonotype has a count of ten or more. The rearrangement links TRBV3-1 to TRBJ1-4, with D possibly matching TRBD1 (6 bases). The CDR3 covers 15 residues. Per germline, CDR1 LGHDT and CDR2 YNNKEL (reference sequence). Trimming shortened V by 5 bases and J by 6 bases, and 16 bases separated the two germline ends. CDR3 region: CASSSGLAGDEKLFF. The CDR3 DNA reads TGTGCCAGCAGCTCAGGCCTGGCAGGGGATGAAAAACTGTTTTTT.

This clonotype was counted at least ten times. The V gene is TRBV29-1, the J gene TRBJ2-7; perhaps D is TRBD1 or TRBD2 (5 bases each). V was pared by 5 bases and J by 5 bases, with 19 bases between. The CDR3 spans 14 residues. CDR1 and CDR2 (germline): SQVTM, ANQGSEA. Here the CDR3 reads CSVRGAGRVNEQYF. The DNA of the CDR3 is TGCAGCGTTCGAGGGGCGGGCAGGGTAAACGAGCAGTACTTC.

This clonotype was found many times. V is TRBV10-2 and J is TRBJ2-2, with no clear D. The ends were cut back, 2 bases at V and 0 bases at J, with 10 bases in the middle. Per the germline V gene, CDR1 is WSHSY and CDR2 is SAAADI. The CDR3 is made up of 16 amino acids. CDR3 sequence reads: CASSEMTFANTGELFF. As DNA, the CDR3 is TGCGCCAGCAGTGAGATGACATTCGCGAACACCGGGGAGCTGTTTTTT.

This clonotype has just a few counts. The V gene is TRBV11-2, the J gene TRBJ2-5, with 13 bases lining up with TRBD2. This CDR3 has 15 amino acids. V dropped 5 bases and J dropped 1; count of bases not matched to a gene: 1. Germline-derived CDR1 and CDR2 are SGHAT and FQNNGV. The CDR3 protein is CASSRLAGGQETQYF. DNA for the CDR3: TGTGCCAGCAGCCGACTAGCGGGAGGCCAAGAGACCCAGTACTTC. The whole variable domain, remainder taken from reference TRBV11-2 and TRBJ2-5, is EAGVAQSPRYKIIEKRQSVAFWCNPISGHATLYWYQQILGQGPKLLIQFQNNGVVDDSQLPKDRFSAERLKGVDSTLKIQPAKLEDSAVYLCASSRLAGGQETQYFGPGTRLLVL.